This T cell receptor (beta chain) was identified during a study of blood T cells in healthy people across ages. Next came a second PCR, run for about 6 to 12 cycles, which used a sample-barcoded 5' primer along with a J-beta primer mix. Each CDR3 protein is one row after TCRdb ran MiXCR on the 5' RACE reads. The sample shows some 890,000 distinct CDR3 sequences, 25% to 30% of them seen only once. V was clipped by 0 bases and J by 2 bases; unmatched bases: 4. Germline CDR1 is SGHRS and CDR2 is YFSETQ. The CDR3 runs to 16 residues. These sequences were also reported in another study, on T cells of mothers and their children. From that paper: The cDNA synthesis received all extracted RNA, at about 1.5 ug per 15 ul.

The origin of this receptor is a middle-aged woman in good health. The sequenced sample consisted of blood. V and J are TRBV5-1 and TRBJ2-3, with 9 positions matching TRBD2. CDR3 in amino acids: CASSLALAGLTDTQYF. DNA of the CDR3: TGCGCCAGCAGCTTGGCACTAGCGGGTCTCACAGATACGCAGTATTTT. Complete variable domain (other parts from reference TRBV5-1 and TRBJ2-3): KAGVTQTPRYLIKTRGQQVTLSCSPISGHRSVSWYQQTPGQGLQFLFEYFSETQRNKGNFPGRFSGRQFSNSRSEMNVSTLELGDSALYLCASSLALAGLTDTQYFGPGTRLTVL.